This record looks at one T cell receptor beta chain sequence and its context. The CDR3 covers 17 residues. V shed 4 bases and J shed 0 bases, with 16 bases lying between them. From germline, CDR1 is LNHDA and CDR2 SQIVND (reference sequence). The record originates from a study of blood T cell repertoires in COVID-19. Looking at the study overall: Donors in the United States, Italy and Spain gave samples during acute or convalescent COVID-19. The cDNA or gDNA used as material had been derived from T cells, B-cell-depleted T cells, or PBMCs.

Produced via immunoSEQ multiplex PCR; TCRdb's table is partial and in-frame only. The sample lists around 260,000 clones; 80% to 90% were seen once. V and J are TRBV19 and TRBJ1-5; D unresolved. The source material was peripheral blood. The TCR comes from a woman aged 65 to 85 with COVID-19, enrolled during active disease. In DNA form, the CDR3 reads TGTGCCAGTAGTACCCGATCCTCCGGTTATAGCAATCAGCCCCAGCATTTT. Its translation: CASSTRSSGYSNQPQHF.